The 30 T cell receptor beta chains below come from one sample, sequenced in a study of blood T cell repertoires in COVID-19. Assay used: immunoSEQ multiplex PCR; TCRdb lists only in-frame clones, some missing. The data contain more than 15,000 clones, 85% to 95% of them singletons. Source material: peripheral blood. The receptors were gathered from a human donor in a cohort sampled during active COVID-19.

V usage is TRBV30 and J usage is TRBJ1-1, with D unresolved. The CDR3 has 10 amino acids. Per the germline V gene, CDR1 is GTSNPN and CDR2 is SVGIG (reference sequence). Trimming stripped 1 base from V and 10 bases from J, with 7 bases between. The CDR3 nucleotides are TGTGCCTGGAGTGGGGCCGGAGCTTTCTTT. This codes for CAWSGAGAFF.

The V and J genes are TRBV11-3 and TRBJ2-5; the D gene is possibly TRBD2 (5 bases). The length of the CDR3 is 13 residues. V lost 3 bases and J 4 bases, leaving 9 bases between the germline ends. Looked up from germline, CDR1 is SGHNT and CDR2 is YENEEA. The CDR3 spells CASSFRGGETQYF. CDR3 DNA: TGTGCCAGCAGCTTCCGAGGAGGAGAGACCCAGTACTTC. Full variable domain (missing parts from reference TRBV11-3 and TRBJ2-5): EAGVVQSPRYKIIEKKQPVAFWCNPISGHNTLYWYLQNLGQGPELLIRYENEEAVDDSQLPKDRFSAERLKGVDSTLKIQPAELGDSAVYLCASSFRGGETQYFGPGTRLLVL.

The rearrangement links TRBV7-2 to TRBJ2-3, with TRBD2 matching 9 bases. The CDR3 runs to 13 residues. The junction had 5 bases not matched to a gene; V was cut back by 7 bases and J by 6 bases. Germline CDR1 SGHTA, CDR2 FQGNSA. The CDR3 nucleotides are TGTGCCAGCACCAGTGCGGGGGGGGATACGCAGTATTTT. Translating it yields CASTSAGGDTQYF.

This chain joins TRBV7-9 and TRBJ2-1; D might be TRBD2 (6 bases). The CDR3 runs to 15 residues. Trimming pared 1 base from V and 10 bases from J, leaving 17 bases between. Germline lookup yields CDR1 SEHNR and CDR2 FQNEAQ (reference sequence). CDR3 amino acids: CASSLVAIGSGEQFF. CDR3 nucleotide sequence: TGTGCCAGCAGCTTAGTAGCTATTGGGAGCGGGGAGCAGTTCTTC.

The J gene is TRBJ2-3, the V gene TRBV29-1, with D tentatively TRBD2 (6 bases). Trimming removed 2 bases at V and 4 bases at J, with 16 bases between. From germline, CDR1 is SQVTM and CDR2 ANQGSEA. The CDR3 covers 15 residues. The CDR3 bases are TGCAGCGTTGAAAAGCGTCGGTCGGGGGCAGATACGCAGTATTTT. It codes for CSVEKRRSGADTQYF.

The V and J genes are TRBV15 and TRBJ2-4; TRBD2 matches at 9 bases. The V gene end was trimmed by 3 bases and the J gene end by 3 bases; junction bases not matched to a gene: 9. The V gene's germline CDR1 is LNHNV and CDR2 YYDKDF (reference sequence). This CDR3 has 17 residues. The CDR3 reads CATSRATSGLLKNIQYF. The CDR3 DNA follows: TGTGCCACCAGCAGGGCTACTAGCGGGCTCCTCAAAAACATTCAGTACTTC.

The chain joins TRBV13 to TRBJ2-7, with 11 bases matching TRBD2. Losses at the gene ends were 1 base for V and 3 bases for J; bases not matched to a gene: 8. The length of the CDR3 is 17 residues. The germline gives CDR1 PRHDT, CDR2 FYEKMQ (reference sequence). The CDR3 is CASSLDHLAGGSYEQYF. Here the CDR3 DNA reads TGTGCCAGCAGCTTAGACCATCTAGCGGGAGGAAGCTACGAGCAGTACTTC.

The chain uses TRBV28 and TRBJ2-3, with a tentative D call TRBD2 (5 bases). Trimming shortened V by 6 bases and J by 0 bases, and 16 bases separated the two germline ends. Germline lookup yields CDR1 MDHEN and CDR2 SYDVKM. The CDR3 is 16 residues long. Here the CDR3 DNA reads TGTGCCAGCAGCCCACTAGGGCCAGACAGCACAGATACGCAGTATTTT. Encoded protein: CASSPLGPDSTDTQYF.

The CDR3 reads CASSALGTGHQPQHF. As DNA, the CDR3 is TGTGCCAGCAGTGCTCTTGGGACAGGTCATCAGCCCCAGCATTTT. This chain connects TRBV27 to TRBJ1-5; 8 bases align to TRBD1. V lost 5 bases, J lost 5 bases, and 8 bases stayed unmatched. CDR1 is MNHEY and CDR2 is SMNVEV in the germline V gene (reference sequence). CDR3 length: 15 residues.

The V call is TRBV29-1, the J call TRBJ1-2; D is ambiguous. The V end lost 3 bases, the J end lost 8 bases, and 10 bases lay between the germline ends. The CDR3 length is 11 residues. Germline values: CDR1 SQVTM, CDR2 ANQGSEA. CDR3: CSVDERGGYTF. The CDR3 DNA is TGCAGCGTTGACGAACGAGGGGGCTACACCTTC. Supplemented by reference TRBV29-1 and TRBJ1-2, the full variable domain reads SAVISQKPSRDICQRGTSLTIQCQVDSQVTMMFWYRQQPGQSLTLIATANQGSEATYESGFVIDKFPISRPNLTFSTLTVSNMSPEDSSIYLCSVDERGGYTFGSGTRLTVV.

DNA of the CDR3: TGTGCCAGCAGCGCTACTAGCGCCAATGAGCAGTTCTTC. It encodes CASSATSANEQFF. The chain uses TRBV7-9 and TRBJ2-1, with 7 bases matching TRBD2. Germline-derived CDR1 and CDR2 are SEHNR and FQNEAQ (reference sequence). The CDR3 contains 13 residues. The V segment lost 5 bases and the J segment 6 bases; nucleotides outside the gene matches: 4.

The chain has TRBV28 and TRBJ2-7; D is unclear. Between the trimmed V and J ends, which lost 10 bases and 6 bases, there was a span of 19 bases. This CDR3 spans 13 amino acids. Germline V gives CDR1 MDHEN, CDR2 SYDVKM. CDR3 in DNA: TGTGCCACCTCAACCCCAGCGATTCCCGAGCAGTACTTC. Translating gives CATSTPAIPEQYF.

This rearrangement joins TRBV4-3 to TRBJ2-7, with TRBD2 matching over 7 bases. Per the germline V gene, CDR1 is LGHNA and CDR2 is YSLEER. V was clipped by 0 bases and J by 3 bases; unmatched bases: 5. The CDR3 sequence is 15 residues long. The CDR3 DNA reads TGCGCCAGCAGCCAAGATGAGCGGGGCCTCTACGAGCAGTACTTC. It translates to CASSQDERGLYEQYF.

This clone was seen only once. This chain connects TRBV12-3 or TRBV12-4 to TRBJ2-5; possibly TRBD2 for D (5 bases). V lost 3 bases and J 5 bases, leaving 10 bases between the germline ends. This CDR3 region has 13 residues. The CDR3 coding sequence is TGTGCCAGCAGTTTTTTTTCTAGCGAGACCCAGTACTTC. Translation gives CASSFFSSETQYF.

This clone appeared a single time. V and J are TRBV11-2 and TRBJ2-1; D gene ambiguous. Germline CDR1 SGHAT, CDR2 FQNNGV. This CDR3 is 16 amino acids long. With 6 bases removed from V and 6 bases from J, the gap between germline ends came to 21 bases. CDR3: CASSLHTRMELNEQFF. In nucleotides, the CDR3 is TGTGCCAGCAGTTTACATACCCGAATGGAGCTCAATGAGCAGTTCTTC.

This rearrangement joins TRBV12-3 or TRBV12-4 to TRBJ2-3, with D perhaps TRBD2 (6 bases). This CDR3 is built from 12 residues. Trimming removed 4 bases at V and 5 bases at J, with 7 bases between. The CDR3 DNA follows: TGTGCCAGCAGTTCGGAGGGAGATACGCAGTATTTT. Amino acid sequence: CASSSEGDTQYF.

This chain uses TRBV18 with TRBJ2-7, with a weak D call TRBD1 (6 bases). This CDR3 is built from 16 residues. V shed 2 bases and J shed 2 bases, with 16 bases lying between them. Germline V gene data show CDR1 as KGHSH and CDR2 as LQKENI. CDR3 nucleotides: TGTGCCAGCTCACCAATACAGGGCTTCAACCCCTACGAGCAGTACTTC. Its protein product is CASSPIQGFNPYEQYF.

V and J are TRBV27 and TRBJ2-7; 10 bases align to TRBD2. The CDR3 contains 14 residues. Germline V gene lookup returns CDR1 MNHEY and CDR2 SMNVEV (reference sequence). V was pared by 4 bases and J by 2 bases, with 2 bases of the junction left unmatched. CDR3: CASSSTSGTYEQYF. CDR3 nucleotides: TGTGCCAGCAGTTCTACTAGCGGGACCTACGAGCAGTACTTC.

Here the CDR3 reads CASSLGTDHEKLFF. The CDR3 bases are TGTGCCAGCAGCTTAGGGACAGACCATGAAAAACTGTTTTTT. The chain carries TRBV13 and TRBJ1-4; maybe TRBD1 (5 bases). V was shortened by 0 bases and J by 6 bases, with 8 bases between the two germline ends. CDR3 length equals 14 residues. Per germline, CDR1 PRHDT and CDR2 FYEKMQ (reference sequence). Together with reference TRBV13 and TRBJ1-4, the CDR3 gives the full variable domain: AAGVIQSPRHLIKEKRETATLKCYPIPRHDTVYWYQQGPGQDPQFLISFYEKMQSDKGSIPDRFSAQQFSDYHSELNMSSLELGDSALYFCASSLGTDHEKLFFGSGTQLSVL.

The CDR3 bases are TGTGCCAGCAGCGTAGATACAGGGAGAGAGACTGAAGCTTTCTTT. Amino acid sequence: CASSVDTGRETEAFF. The chain couples TRBV9 to TRBJ1-1; possible D gene TRBD1, 6 bases. The germline V and J ends were trimmed by 0 bases and 5 bases, with 14 bases remaining between them. CDR1 and CDR2 from the germline V gene are SGDLS and YYNGEE. This CDR3 contains 15 residues. The variable domain in full, completed from reference TRBV9 and TRBJ1-1, reads DSGVTQTPKHLITATGQRVTLRCSPRSGDLSVYWYQQSLDQGLQFLIQYYNGEERAKGNILERFSAQQFPDLHSELNLSSLELGDSALYFCASSVDTGRETEAFFGQGTRLTVV.

The CDR3 region has the DNA TGTGCCAGTAGTATAGGGCTAGCGGGAGGATCCTACGAGCAGTACTTC. It encodes CASSIGLAGGSYEQYF. The chain is built from TRBV19 and TRBJ2-7; TRBD2 agrees at 11 bases. The trim removed 1 base at V and 1 base at J, leaving 3 bases unmatched. Germline CDR1 reads LNHDA; CDR2 reads SQIVND (reference sequence). This CDR3 is built from 16 residues. The full variable domain, in which reference TRBV19 and TRBJ2-7 provide the parts outside the CDR3, is DGGITQSPKYLFRKEGQNVTLSCEQNLNHDAMYWYRQDPGQGLRLIYYSQIVNDFQKGDIAEGYSVSREKKESFPLTVTSAQKNPTAFYLCASSIGLAGGSYEQYFGPGTRLTVT.

V gene TRBV5-1 combines with J gene TRBJ2-1; TRBD2 matches at 10 bases. CDR1 SGHRS and CDR2 YFSETQ come from the germline V gene. V lost 2 bases, J lost 6 bases, and 5 bases stayed unmatched. CDR3 size: 15 residues. CDR3 in DNA: TGCGCCAGCAGCTTCGCGGCTAGCGGGGGCAATGAGCAGTTCTTC. Translation gives CASSFAASGGNEQFF.

The CDR3 DNA is TGCGCCAGCAGCTCTCGGACAGGGTTCAACTATGGCTACACCTTC. This codes for CASSSRTGFNYGYTF. This chain uses TRBV5-1 with TRBJ1-2; 8 nucleotides agree with TRBD1. Germline-derived CDR1 and CDR2 are SGHRS and YFSETQ. J gave up 2 bases and V 3 bases, and 6 bases lay outside the gene matches. The CDR3 sequence is 15 residues long. Filled out from reference TRBV5-1 and TRBJ1-2, the complete variable domain reads KAGVTQTPRYLIKTRGQQVTLSCSPISGHRSVSWYQQTPGQGLQFLFEYFSETQRNKGNFPGRFSGRQFSNSRSEMNVSTLELGDSALYLCASSSRTGFNYGYTFGSGTRLTVV.

The genes are TRBV5-1 and TRBJ1-1, with 8 positions matching TRBD1. V trimming: 5 bases; J trimming: 0 bases; junction bases outside the gene matches: 6. The CDR3 has 15 residues. Germline V gives CDR1 SGHRS, CDR2 YFSETQ. The CDR3 bases are TGCGCCAGCAGGACCGGGACAGGCATGAACACTGAAGCTTTCTTT. Its protein is CASRTGTGMNTEAFF.

V usage is TRBV6-5 and J usage is TRBJ1-1; TRBD1 might be the D (6 bases). This CDR3 is 14 amino acids long. The ends were cut back, 6 bases at V and 0 bases at J, with 11 bases in the middle. Germline V lookup: CDR1 MNHEY, CDR2 SVGAGI. The CDR3 loop is CASSLRGLNTEAFF. The CDR3 nucleotides are TGTGCCAGCAGCCTCAGGGGATTGAACACTGAAGCTTTCTTT.

The chain combines TRBV7-8 with TRBJ2-5, with 8 bases that match TRBD2. CDR3 length equals 14 residues. Unmatched junction bases numbered 3, after V lost 2 bases and J lost 4 bases. Germline loops: CDR1 SGHVS, CDR2 FQNEAQ. CDR3 loop: CASSLRGGPETQYF. Here the CDR3 DNA reads TGTGCCAGCAGCTTACGGGGGGGCCCAGAGACCCAGTACTTC.

The J gene is TRBJ2-2, the V gene TRBV27; D ambiguous. Trimming stripped 2 bases from V and 6 bases from J, with 7 bases between. Per the germline V gene, CDR1 is MNHEY and CDR2 is SMNVEV (reference sequence). The CDR3 covers 13 residues. CDR3 residues: CASSLGVSGELFF. The CDR3 DNA follows: TGTGCCAGCAGTTTAGGAGTTTCCGGGGAGCTGTTTTTT.

The V and J genes are TRBV11-2 and TRBJ2-5, with 8 positions matching TRBD2. The CDR3 sequence is 16 residues long. Losses at the gene ends were 1 base for V and 1 base for J; bases not matched to a gene: 5. In germline, CDR1 is SGHAT, CDR2 FQNNGV. CDR3 protein: CASSLGLAGPQETQYF. The DNA of the CDR3 is TGTGCCAGCAGCTTAGGGCTAGCGGGCCCCCAAGAGACCCAGTACTTC.

This chain links TRBV19 with TRBJ2-7; 11 bases agree with TRBD1. Trimming removed 4 bases from V and 4 bases from J; junction bases left unmatched: 9. The CDR3 is made up of 16 amino acids. Germline CDR1 is LNHDA and CDR2 is SQIVND (reference sequence). The CDR3 protein is CASSTRTGTGGYEQYF. As DNA, the CDR3 is TGTGCCAGTAGTACTCGAACCGGGACAGGGGGTTACGAGCAGTACTTC.

The chain is built from TRBV11-2 and TRBJ2-1; 8 bases are a match to TRBD2. Germline V gene sequence: CDR1 SGHAT, CDR2 FQNNGV. The trim removed 4 bases at V and 6 bases at J, leaving 8 bases unmatched. The CDR3 has 15 residues. In DNA form, the CDR3 reads TGTGCCAGCAGCTCAACGGGACTAGGTTCCAATGAGCAGTTCTTC. Translated, it gives CASSSTGLGSNEQFF.